These 15 T cell receptor beta chains share one sample of origin, sequenced in a study of blood T cell repertoires in COVID-19. Some clones are missing from TCRdb's copy, which holds only in-frame ones; the method was immunoSEQ multiplex PCR. The table has about 280,000 clones, around 87% seen once. The sequencing sample was made of peripheral blood. The receptors here all came from a woman in her twenties or thirties who had recovered from COVID-19.

The V call is TRBV18, the J call TRBJ2-7; a weak D match, TRBD1 (6 bases). The germline CDR1 and CDR2 sequences are KGHSH and LQKENI. The CDR3 extends over 17 amino acids. Trimming pared 0 bases from V and 0 bases from J, leaving 15 bases between. CDR3 amino acids: CASSPPGWDTRSYEQYF. The DNA of the CDR3 is TGTGCCAGCTCACCACCGGGTTGGGACACCCGCTCCTACGAGCAGTACTTC.

The chain has TRBV19 and TRBJ2-1; 10 bases map to TRBD2. The CDR3 is made up of 19 amino acids. CDR1 and CDR2 (germline): LNHDA, SQIVND (reference sequence). V shed 1 base and J 7 bases; nucleotides not matched to a gene: 16. The CDR3 region has the DNA TGTGCCAGTAGTATAGGAAGGGCACTAGCGGGGCCGCCTGATAATGAGCAGTTCTTC. It yields the protein CASSIGRALAGPPDNEQFF.

The chain recombines TRBV5-6 with TRBJ2-2, with D perhaps TRBD2 (5 bases). Trimming left V 2 bases short and J 4 bases short, with 12 bases between. This CDR3 contains 15 residues. Germline CDR1 reads SGHDT; CDR2 reads YYEEEE. The chain's CDR3 is CASSFDSSRTGELFF. CDR3 nucleotides: TGTGCCAGCAGCTTCGACTCTAGCCGCACCGGGGAGCTGTTTTTT. The full variable domain, completed using reference TRBV5-6 and TRBJ2-2, is DAGVTQSPTHLIKTRGQQVTLRCSPKSGHDTVSWYQQALGQGPQFIFQYYEEEERQRGNFPDRFSGHQFPNYSSELNVNALLLGDSALYLCASSFDSSRTGELFFGEGSRLTVL.

V and J are TRBV6-2 or TRBV6-3 and TRBJ1-2; D is undetermined. Germline CDR1 and CDR2: MNHEY and SVGEGT. V was trimmed by 2 bases and J by 10 bases, leaving 11 bases between them. The CDR3 sequence is 12 residues long. CDR3 amino acids: CASSYRGRIYTF. For the CDR3, the DNA is TGTGCCAGCAGTTACCGCGGCCGGATCTACACCTTC.

The J gene is TRBJ1-1, the V gene TRBV6-5, with D tentatively TRBD1 (5 bases). Germline lookup yields CDR1 MNHEY and CDR2 SVGAGI. V was pared by 0 bases and J by 0 bases, with 8 bases between. The CDR3 has 15 residues. CDR3 DNA sequence: TGTGCCAGCAGTTACTCGACAGAAATGAACACTGAAGCTTTCTTT. Protein product: CASSYSTEMNTEAFF.

This chain connects TRBV4-1 to TRBJ2-5; TRBD2 matches 7 bases. The CDR3 consists of 17 residues. Per the germline V gene, CDR1 is MGHRA and CDR2 is YSYEKL. Trimming cost V 0 bases and J 2 bases; bases outside gene matches: 9. CDR3 coding DNA: TGCGCCAGCAGCCAAGATCCGGTCCAGCGGGGTCAAGAGACCCAGTACTTC. It is translated as CASSQDPVQRGQETQYF.

The chain joins TRBV10-3 to TRBJ1-1; TRBD1 matches at 8 bases. The CDR3 extends over 14 amino acids. CDR1 and CDR2 (germline): ENHRY, SYGVKD. V shed 7 bases and J 4 bases; nucleotides not matched to a gene: 8. CDR3 DNA: TGTGCCATCAAAGGGACAGGAGGCGGCACTGAAGCTTTCTTT. It encodes CAIKGTGGGTEAFF.

This chain links TRBV6-6 with TRBJ2-7, with TRBD1 as a possible D gene (6 bases). The V gene's germline CDR1 is MNHNY and CDR2 SVGAGI (reference sequence). V lost 2 bases and J lost 3, with 11 bases in between. This CDR3 is 14 amino acids long. CDR3 in amino acids: CASSYRGQSYEQYF. CDR3 bases: TGTGCCAGCAGTTACCGAGGACAGAGCTACGAGCAGTACTTC.

This clone was counted once. This chain joins TRBV4-1 and TRBJ1-1; possibly TRBD1 for D (5 bases). Trimming shortened V by 3 bases and J by 5 bases, and 13 bases separated the two germline ends. Germline CDR1 and CDR2: MGHRA and YSYEKL. The CDR3 consists of 14 residues. CDR3 nucleotide sequence: TGCGCCAGCAGCCAGGTCGACAGCGGGACTGAAGCTTTCTTT. It translates to CASSQVDSGTEAFF.

J is TRBJ2-7 and V is TRBV12-3 or TRBV12-4; maybe TRBD2 (5 bases). With 5 bases removed from V and 0 bases from J, the gap between germline ends came to 8 bases. The CDR3 is made up of 13 amino acids. The CDR3 sequence: CASSGGPSYEQYF. CDR3 bases: TGTGCCAGCAGTGGCGGGCCCTCCTACGAGCAGTACTTC.

Of note for this clone: Distinct nucleotide sequences in the sample also encode this CDR3. V gene TRBV18 combines with J gene TRBJ1-6; D uncertain. Trimming pared 1 base from V and 0 bases from J, leaving 7 bases between. Germline lookup yields CDR1 KGHSH and CDR2 LQKENI. The CDR3 is made up of 16 amino acids. The CDR3, as DNA: TGTGCCAGCTCACCACGCTCGAGCTCCTATAATTCACCCCTCCACTTT. Its translation: CASSPRSSSYNSPLHF.

The J gene is TRBJ2-1, the V gene TRBV10-3; 7 bases are a match to TRBD2. This CDR3 comprises 12 residues. The V segment lost 5 bases and the J segment 9 bases; nucleotides outside the gene matches: 4. CDR1 and CDR2 (germline): ENHRY, SYGVKD. The CDR3: CAISRGEGEQFF. CDR3 nucleotides: TGTGCCATCAGTCGGGGGGAGGGTGAGCAGTTCTTC.

This chain uses TRBV2 with TRBJ2-3, with TRBD2 matching over 8 bases. Looked up from germline, CDR1 is SNHLY and CDR2 is FYNNEI. V was clipped by 7 bases and J by 2 bases; unmatched bases: 11. The CDR3 loop spans 16 amino acids. For the CDR3, the DNA is TGTGCCAGCACCGAAGGGGCGGGGGGCCTCACAGATACGCAGTATTTT. Residues: CASTEGAGGLTDTQYF. The whole variable domain, filled in from reference TRBV2 and TRBJ2-3, reads EPEVTQTPSHQVTQMGQEVILRCVPISNHLYFYWYRQILGQKVEFLVSFYNNEISEKSEIFDDQFSVERPDGSNFTLKIRSTKLEDSAMYFCASTEGAGGLTDTQYFGPGTRLTVL.

The chain combines TRBV11-2 with TRBJ2-7, with TRBD2 matching over 13 bases. From germline, CDR1 is SGHAT and CDR2 FQNNGV. With 9 bases clipped from V and 3 bases from J, the junction kept 2 bases outside the gene matches. This CDR3 has 13 amino acids. The CDR3 DNA reads as TGTGCCAGTGGACTAGCGGGGGACTACGAGCAGTACTTC. Protein: CASGLAGDYEQYF. Complete variable domain (other parts from reference TRBV11-2 and TRBJ2-7): EAGVAQSPRYKIIEKRQSVAFWCNPISGHATLYWYQQILGQGPKLLIQFQNNGVVDDSQLPKDRFSAERLKGVDSTLKIQPAKLEDSAVYLCASGLAGDYEQYFGPGTRLTVT.

J is TRBJ2-3 and V is TRBV4-3; 7 bases are shared with TRBD2. The CDR3 loop spans 15 amino acids. V shed 2 bases, J shed 3 bases, and the junction held 5 bases outside the gene matches. CDR1 is LGHNA, CDR2 YSLEER, per germline. The CDR3 DNA reads TGCGCCAGCAGCCAACAAGCGGGAACTACAGATACGCAGTATTTT. Translation gives CASSQQAGTTDTQYF.